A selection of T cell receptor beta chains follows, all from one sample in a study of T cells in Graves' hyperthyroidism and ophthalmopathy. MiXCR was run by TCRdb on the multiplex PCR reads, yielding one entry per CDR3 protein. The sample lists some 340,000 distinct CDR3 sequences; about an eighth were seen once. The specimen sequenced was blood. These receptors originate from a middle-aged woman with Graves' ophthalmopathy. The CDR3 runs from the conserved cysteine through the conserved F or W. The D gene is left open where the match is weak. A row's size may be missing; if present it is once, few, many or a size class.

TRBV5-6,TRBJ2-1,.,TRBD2,TGTGCCAGCAGCCTCCGACTAGCGGGAGATGTCAATGAGCAGTTCTTC,CASSLRLAGDVNEQFF
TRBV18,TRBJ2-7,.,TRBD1,TGTGCCAGCTCGCCAGGGGGCCACGAGCAGTACTTC,CASSPGGHEQYF
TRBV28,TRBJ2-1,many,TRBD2,TGTGCCAGCAGCCGATGGGGCTTTCCGGCGGATGGACTAGCGGGTATACCAAACAATGAGCAGTTCTTC,CASSRWGFPADGLAGIPNNEQFF
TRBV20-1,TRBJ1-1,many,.,TGCAGTGCTATTAACTCAGGGGCAGGGAACACTGAAGCTTTCTTT,CSAINSGAGNTEAFF
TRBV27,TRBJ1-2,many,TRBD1,TGTGCCAGCAGTTTTCGACAGGGGATGAACTATGGCTACACCTTC,CASSFRQGMNYGYTF
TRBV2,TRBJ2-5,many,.,TGTGCCAGCAGTGACGGGCCGATGGGGACCCAGTACTTC,CASSDGPMGTQYF
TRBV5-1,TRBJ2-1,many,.,TGCGCCAGCAGCTTGGACTCGGAGTCCTACAATGAGCAGTTCTTC,CASSLDSESYNEQFF
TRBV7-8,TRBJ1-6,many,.,TGTGCCAGCAGCCCTAGTGGGGGGCTAGGACCCCTCCACTTT,CASSPSGGLGPLHF
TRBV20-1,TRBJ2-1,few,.,TGCAGTGCTACTAGCGACGGGGGCTCCTACAATGAGCAGTTCTTC,CSATSDGGSYNEQFF
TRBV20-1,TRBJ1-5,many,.,TGCAGTGCTAGCCCGGGACACGAGGGATCCCAGCATTTT,CSASPGHEGSQHF
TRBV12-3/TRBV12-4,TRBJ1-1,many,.,TGTGCCAGCAGTTTTCCCAGACGAGGGGAAGCTTTCTTT,CASSFPRRGEAFF
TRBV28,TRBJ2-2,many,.,TGTGCCAGCAAACGGCCCGGGGAGCTGTTTTTT,CASKRPGELFF
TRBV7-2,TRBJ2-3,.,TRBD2,TGTGCCAACAGCTTAGTGGCGGGGGGGCCAGTAGATACGCAGTATTTT,CANSLVAGGPVDTQYF
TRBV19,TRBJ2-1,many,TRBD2,TGTGCCAGTAGCGGACTAGCGGCCTACAATGAGCAGTTCTTC,CASSGLAAYNEQFF
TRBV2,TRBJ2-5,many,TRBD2,TGTGCCAGCGCTATACTAGCGGGAGAAGTACAAGAGACCCAGTACTTC,CASAILAGEVQETQYF
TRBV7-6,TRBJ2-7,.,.,TGTGCCAGCAGCTTAGGACCGGGAGCCCACGAGCAGTACTTC,CASSLGPGAHEQYF
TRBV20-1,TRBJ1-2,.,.,TGCAGTGCTAGAGATGGGACCGGGATTGGGTATGGCTACACCTTC,CSARDGTGIGYGYTF
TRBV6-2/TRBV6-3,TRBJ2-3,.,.,TGTGCCAGCAGTGGACGATCAACTAGCACAGATACGCAGTATTTT,CASSGRSTSTDTQYF
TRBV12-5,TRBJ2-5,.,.,TGTGCTAGTGGTTTGGGCAGGGGAGAGACCCAGTACTTC,CASGLGRGETQYF